Listed below are T cell receptor beta chains from one sample, sequenced in a study of shared clonotypes between healthy human individuals. Clones were read by immunoSEQ multiplex PCR, and TCRdb kept only the in-frame ones, dropping some. The data contain under 1,900,000 clones, about 98.5% of them seen just once; the ten biggest clones take up about 0.4%. The sample taken for sequencing was naive CD4+ T cells sorted from blood. The receptors originated from a man between 25 and 39 years old in good health. The CDR3 runs from the conserved cysteine through the conserved F or W. A D gene is named only where the DNA matches it firmly.

D: -; length: 14; V: TRBV18; J: TRBJ2-3; CDR3: CASSPGLSTDTQYF
D: -; length: 18; V: TRBV5-1; J: TRBJ2-3; CDR3: CASSLEGLAANRADTQYF
D: TRBD2; length: 16; V: TRBV29-1; J: TRBJ2-3; CDR3: CSERVGLAGGPDTQYF
D: -; length: 19; V: TRBV5-1; J: TRBJ2-1; CDR3: CASRDSLAVLARSYNEQFF
D: -; length: 14; V: TRBV6-1; J: TRBJ1-1; CDR3: CASSEDGRATEAFF
D: TRBD2; length: 15; V: TRBV5-1; J: TRBJ2-1; CDR3: CASSLQAGGVSEQFF
D: -; length: 10; V: TRBV20-1; J: TRBJ2-3; CDR3: CSGFQDTQYF
D: TRBD2; length: 15; V: TRBV19; J: TRBJ2-7; CDR3: CASKRGSGTTYEQYF
D: TRBD2; length: 17; V: TRBV29-1; J: TRBJ2-6; CDR3: CSVDRSGSKSGANVLTF
D: -; length: 12; V: TRBV29-1; J: TRBJ2-5; CDR3: CSVVPGTETQYF
D: -; length: 13; V: TRBV19; J: TRBJ2-5; CDR3: CATRRTDKETQYF
D: -; length: 13; V: TRBV10-3; J: TRBJ1-2; CDR3: CASSGLIVYGYTF
D: TRBD1; length: 14; V: TRBV7-2; J: TRBJ1-1; CDR3: CASRSRDREAEAFF
D: -; length: 13; V: TRBV19; J: TRBJ2-5; CDR3: CASSIRYQETQYF
D: TRBD2; length: 15; V: TRBV15; J: TRBJ2-1; CDR3: CATSRGTSGTNEQFF
D: -; length: 15; V: TRBV5-1; J: TRBJ2-7; CDR3: CASSWGGPGAYEQYF
D: -; length: 12; V: TRBV6-1; J: TRBJ2-1; CDR3: CASSERGTWQFF
D: -; length: 12; V: TRBV7-9; J: TRBJ2-7; CDR3: CASSFISYEQYF